This record looks at one TCR beta chain sequence and its context. This clonotype was counted a few times. The specificity of this receptor is unknown. No per-base quality is available; no much larger clone lies one base away. In the paper's terms, the treatment or condition label means: live attenuated yellow fever vaccine strain. PBMCs were isolated from peripheral blood using a standard Ficoll-Paque protocol. Dynabeads CD4 and CD8 positive selection kits were used to isolate the CD4 and CD8 T-cell fractions. RNA was extracted with TriZol from bulk PBMCs, CD4 and CD8 fractions, and dextramer-positive and dextramer-negative fractions. These data are taken from a study of T cells after yellow fever vaccination (dated by TCRdb to about 2019). General notes on the study: Libraries from fractions with low cell numbers were prepared with the SMART-Seq v4 Ultra Low Input RNA kit. Two healthy male donors, one aged 18 to 30 and one aged 30 to 40 years, were included in the cohort. Bulk PBMC replicates and cell subsets were isolated from blood drawn at multiple timepoints before and after both primary and secondary immunization. To follow T-cell clones before and after primary and booster YFV17D yellow fever vaccination, bulk TCR alpha and beta repertoires were sequenced over time. Findings and caveats that apply to the study as a whole: Computational filtering was needed because FACS-sorted repertoires could contain abundant contaminating clonotypes from the bulk population. Most clones expanded after primary vaccination (almost 97% of CD4 and around 88% of CD8) were re-detected after the booster, suggesting that broad memory maintenance occurred. Because only a couple of donors were included in the study, the extent to which the findings can be generalized is limited. A small fraction of clonotypes showed up in both the CD4 and CD8 compartments, probably as a result of convergent recombination. The secondary T-cell response was found to be weaker but faster than the primary response, with a peak reached on day 5 rather than on day 15.

Sequenced using an Illumina NovaSeq 6000. TCR cDNA was synthesized by 5'RACE template switching, which introduced a universal primer site and unique molecular identifiers. Priming of cDNA synthesis was performed from both the TCR alpha and TCR beta constant segments. Libraries were amplified in two PCR steps, with sample barcodes and sequencing adapters added in the second step. Libraries were sequenced on Illumina HiSeq 2500 (2x100 bp) or NovaSeq (2x150 bp). The source study handled its data this way. Demultiplexing of reads and collapsing into UMI consensus sequences were performed with MIGEC, and V(D)J alignment was carried out with MiXCR. Clonotypes responding to the vaccine were identified with edgeR on replicate PBMC samples, with the criteria of FDR below 0.01 and a log2 fold change above 5 up to day 15. Bulk clonotypes were assigned CD4 or CD8 identity according to which sequenced CD4 or CD8 repertoire held them at higher abundance. In TCRdb, the public reads were trimmed at Q25 with fastp and aligned with MiXCR, with productive beta chains retained. Entries that share a CDR3 protein sequence are merged under the most common genes and DNA. TCRdb's processing, not the study's, gives the V and J calls here. This sample is represented by 250,000 to 350,000 distinct CDR3 sequences; roughly 8.7% of them were singletons. The leading ten clones occupy 3% to 4% of the sample.

V gives up 6 bases and J gives up 0 bases, and the segment between their germline ends measures 15 bases. Based on the germline V gene, the CDR1 and CDR2 sequences are ENHRY and SYGVKD. There are 16 amino acids in the CDR3, from cysteine to phenylalanine inclusive. The retained sequence is limited to the CDR3, 48 bases, with the frame set at the first base. This clonotype was sampled from a man younger than 30 who received the YFV17D yellow fever vaccine. The rearranged chain carries TRBV10-3 and TRBJ1-3; the D gene lacks a confident call. The source was CD4+ T cells sorted from PBMCs, collected 5 days after the yellow fever booster vaccination. The CDR3 protein sequence reads: CAIRSSPGSSGNTIYF. The DNA sequence follows: TGTGCCATCAGGAGTTCGCCTGGGAGCTCTGGAAACACCATATATTTT.